These 16 T cell receptor beta chains were sequenced from one sample in a study of blood T cell repertoires in COVID-19. Only in-frame clones appear in the TCRdb table, and some are missing; sequencing was by immunoSEQ multiplex PCR. The repertoire has approximately 290,000 clones, around 91% of them found once; the top ten carry around 4.3%. Sequencing used PBMCs or T cells enriched from blood (not recorded which). These receptors were collected from a woman between 18 and 29 years old with acute COVID-19.

This clone is a singleton in its sample. The V and J genes are TRBV6-4 and TRBJ2-1, with 9 bases fitting TRBD2. Germline CDR1 and CDR2: MRHNA and SNTAGT. The CDR3 has 16 residues. Trimming cost V 0 bases and J 8 bases; bases outside gene matches: 8. The CDR3 reads CASSDSLAGSRDEQFF. The DNA of the CDR3 is TGTGCCAGCAGTGACTCACTAGCGGGTAGTCGGGATGAGCAGTTCTTC.

This sequence joins TRBV28 and TRBJ2-7; TRBD1 is a possible D gene (5 bases). Germline assignment: CDR1 MDHEN and CDR2 SYDVKM. Trimming left V 6 bases short and J 7 bases short, with 13 bases between. The CDR3 loop spans 12 amino acids. This CDR3 reads CASSWMGREQYF. The CDR3 DNA follows: TGTGCCAGCAGCTGGATGGGGCGTGAGCAGTACTTC. Full variable domain (remainder filled in from reference TRBV28 and TRBJ2-7): DVKVTQSSRYLVKRTGEKVFLECVQDMDHENMFWYRQDPGLGLRLIYFSYDVKMKEKGDIPEGYSVSREKKERFSLILESASTNQTSMYLCASSWMGREQYFGPGTRLTVT.

This clone came up once. The chain carries TRBV28 and TRBJ2-3; 7 bases are a match to TRBD2. Unmatched junction bases numbered 11, after V lost 5 bases and J lost 6 bases. Germline V lookup: CDR1 MDHEN, CDR2 SYDVKM. CDR3 length equals 15 residues. The CDR3 DNA is TGTGCCAGCAGTGGGACTAATCAATGGATGGATACGCAGTATTTT. Encoded protein: CASSGTNQWMDTQYF.

There are a few counts of this clone. The chain recombines TRBV2 with TRBJ2-2; tentative D call: TRBD2 (5 bases). In germline, CDR1 is SNHLY, CDR2 FYNNEI. Trimming took off 6 bases at V and 7 bases at J, with 15 bases between the two ends. This CDR3 region has 14 residues. The CDR3 coding sequence is TGTGCCAGCAGGGAGGACTTACGAGGCGGGGAGCTGTTTTTT. Translation: CASREDLRGGELFF.

The chain is built from TRBV10-3 and TRBJ2-7; 11 bases map to TRBD2. Germline CDR1 ENHRY, CDR2 SYGVKD. After removal of 5 bases from V and 0 bases from J, the junction contained 12 bases not matched to a gene. The CDR3 has 18 amino acids. In DNA form, the CDR3 reads TGTGCCATCAGTAGGAGACTAGCGGGAACTTCTAGCTCCTACGAGCAGTACTTC. Its translation is CAISRRLAGTSSSYEQYF.

The chain combines TRBV12-3 or TRBV12-4 with TRBJ1-4; D not resolved. The CDR3 runs to 12 residues. V dropped 6 bases and J dropped 7 bases, with 9 bases sitting between them. CDR3 loop: CASSLNSEKLFF. In nucleotides, the CDR3 is TGTGCCAGCAGCTTAAACAGTGAAAAACTGTTTTTT.

J is TRBJ2-1 and V is TRBV27; 9 nucleotides match TRBD2. The CDR3 contains 15 residues. Trimming took 2 bases from V and 7 from J; bases not matched to a gene: 6. Germline CDR1 MNHEY, CDR2 SMNVEV (reference sequence). CDR3 nucleotides: TGTGCCAGCAGTTTACTGGCGGGAGGGAATAATGAGCAGTTCTTC. This sequence encodes CASSLLAGGNNEQFF.

The table lists this clone with a count of one. This chain connects TRBV10-3 to TRBJ1-4; no clear D. Trimming stripped 6 bases from V and 2 bases from J, with 7 bases between. This CDR3 has 13 amino acids. The germline V gene has CDR1 ENHRY and CDR2 SYGVKD. This CDR3 reads CAISPFTNEKLFF. The CDR3 DNA is TGTGCCATCAGCCCGTTTACTAATGAAAAACTGTTTTTT.

This clone was counted only a few times. Other DNA sequences of this sample code for an identical CDR3. This sequence joins TRBV24-1 and TRBJ1-5; D call uncertain. Germline CDR1 is KGHDR and CDR2 is SFDVKD. The CDR3 is made up of 12 amino acids. Trimming shortened V by 3 bases and J by 7 bases, and 6 bases separated the two germline ends. The CDR3 loop reads CATSDPGQPQHF. DNA for the CDR3: TGTGCCACCAGTGATCCAGGACAGCCCCAGCATTTT.

This clone has just a few counts. The CDR3 loop is CASSSGSNQPQHF. In DNA form, the CDR3 reads TGTGCCAGTAGTTCAGGGAGCAATCAGCCCCAGCATTTT. The chain recombines TRBV19 with TRBJ1-5; weak D call: TRBD1 (5 bases). Trimming took 5 bases from V and 1 from J, leaving 6 bases between them. CDR1 is LNHDA and CDR2 is SQIVND in the germline V gene (reference sequence). The CDR3 spans 13 residues.

As DNA, the CDR3 is TGCGCCAGCAGCTTGGCCGGAGAGTACGAGCAGTACTTC. This encodes CASSLAGEYEQYF. The gene calls are TRBV5-1 and TRBJ2-7, with D unclear. Germline V gene lookup returns CDR1 SGHRS and CDR2 YFSETQ. The CDR3 covers 13 residues. Between the trimmed V and J ends, which lost 0 bases and 4 bases, there was a span of 8 bases.

This clone was detected only once. The chain uses TRBV11-1 and TRBJ2-7; 12 bases match TRBD1. Trimming cost V 5 bases and J 5 bases; bases outside gene matches: 10. The germline CDR1 and CDR2 sequences are SGHAT and FQDESV (reference sequence). The CDR3 is made up of 16 amino acids. For the CDR3, the DNA is TGTGCCAGCAGCCCCCCTCTGGGACAGGGGGCCGACGAGCAGTACTTC. It specifies CASSPPLGQGADEQYF.

As for this clone: Compared with germline, one end of the junction differs, possibly owing to a read error. The J gene is TRBJ1-3, the V gene TRBV2, with TRBD1 matching 8 bases. The CDR3 consists of 14 residues. Germline V gives CDR1 SNHLY, CDR2 FYNNEI. The CDR3 bases are TGTGCCGGCAGGGGGCGAACGAGCGGAAACACCATATATTTT. Its translation is CAGRGRTSGNTIYF.

The chain employs TRBV7-9 and TRBJ2-5; possibly TRBD1 for D (6 bases). CDR1 and CDR2 (germline): SEHNR, FQNEAQ (reference sequence). Trimming removed 5 bases at V and 5 bases at J, with 15 bases between. The CDR3 loop spans 14 amino acids. In DNA form, the CDR3 reads TGTGCCAGCAGCCCCCAAGGGGGATGGGAGACCCAGTACTTC. It translates to CASSPQGGWETQYF. Full variable domain (missing parts from reference TRBV7-9 and TRBJ2-5): DTGVSQNPRHKITKRGQNVTFRCDPISEHNRLYWYRQTLGQGPEFLTYFQNEAQLEKSRLLSDRFSAERPKGSFSTLEIQRTEQGDSAMYLCASSPQGGWETQYFGPGTRLLVL.

The V and J genes are TRBV20-1 and TRBJ2-1, with D possibly matching TRBD2 (5 bases). V shed 6 bases and J shed 7 bases, with 10 bases lying between them. CDR1 and CDR2 (germline): DFQATT, SNEGSKA (reference sequence). This CDR3 spans 11 amino acids. Written as DNA, the CDR3 is TGCAGTGCACCAACTAGAAATGAGCAGTTCTTC. Translating gives CSAPTRNEQFF.

The CDR3 spells CATSDLPSASGNEQFF. As DNA, the CDR3 is TGTGCCACCAGTGATTTGCCTTCGGCTAGCGGCAATGAGCAGTTCTTC. The V and J genes are TRBV24-1 and TRBJ2-1; TRBD2 agrees at 7 bases. From germline, CDR1 is KGHDR and CDR2 SFDVKD. The J segment lost 6 bases and the V segment lost 0 bases, leaving 7 bases of the junction unmatched. CDR3 size: 16 residues.